The present T cell receptor beta chain was sequenced within a study of beta chain features in type 1 diabetes. The sequenced template was cDNA made from the entire isolated RNA. Using immunoSEQ multiplex PCR, the repertoire was profiled, and TCRdb retains in-frame clones only, with some absent. This sample has 160,000 or so clones, with roughly 9% found just once. In its sample, this clone was seen a few times. The TCR comes from a woman aged 18 to 35 in good health. Sequenced: central memory CD4+ T cells from blood.

The DNA of the CDR3 is TGTGCCAGCTCCCCGCGGGAAGTTAACACTGAAGCTTTCTTT. Protein: CASSPREVNTEAFF. The chain combines TRBV18 with TRBJ1-1; D ambiguous. The V end lost 6 bases, the J end lost 2 bases, and 13 bases lay between the germline ends. CDR1 and CDR2 (germline): KGHSH, LQKENI. The CDR3 is 14 residues long.